What follows are 14 T cell receptor beta chains derived from one specimen sequenced in a study of blood T cell repertoires in COVID-19. Sequencing used immunoSEQ multiplex PCR; TCRdb keeps in-frame clones, though not all of them. The sample yields 30,000 to 40,000 clones, approximately 90% seen once. Sequencing was carried out using peripheral blood. These TCRs come from a man between 50 and 59 years old with active or convalescent COVID-19.

The chain couples TRBV6-5 to TRBJ1-2, with 8 bases identical to TRBD1. This CDR3 comprises 13 residues. The V gene end was trimmed by 2 bases and the J gene end by 9 bases; junction bases not matched to a gene: 5. Germline assignment: CDR1 MNHEY and CDR2 SVGAGI. As DNA, the CDR3 is TGTGCCAGCAGTTACGACAGGGGTGCACGCTACACCTTC. Translation gives CASSYDRGARYTF.

This clone was seen a single time. V gene TRBV9 combines with J gene TRBJ2-7; 11 bases match TRBD2. Germline assignment: CDR1 SGDLS and CDR2 YYNGEE. This CDR3 region has 16 residues. The V gene end was trimmed by 3 bases and the J gene end by 0 bases; junction bases not matched to a gene: 5. This CDR3 reads CASSGILAGVSYEQYF. In nucleotides, the CDR3 is TGTGCCAGCAGCGGGATACTAGCGGGGGTCTCCTACGAGCAGTACTTC.

This sequence joins TRBV7-3 and TRBJ1-6; TRBD1 aligns across 8 bases. CDR1 SGHTA and CDR2 FQGTGA come from the germline V gene. Germline trimming cut 2 bases from V and 1 base from J; bases unmatched to any gene: 7. The CDR3 sequence is 18 residues long. CDR3 in amino acids: CASSLHGQGSSYNSPLHF. CDR3 nucleotides: TGTGCCAGCAGCTTACACGGACAGGGTAGTTCCTATAATTCACCCCTCCACTTT. The full variable domain, rest sourced from reference TRBV7-3 and TRBJ1-6, is GAGVSQTPSNKVTEKGKYVELRCDPISGHTALYWYRQSLGQGPEFLIYFQGTGAADDSGLPNDRFFAVRPEGSVSTLKIQRTERGDSAVYLCASSLHGQGSSYNSPLHFGNGTRLTVT.

The rearrangement uses TRBV6-5 and TRBJ1-5, with TRBD1 identical over 7 bases. Unmatched junction bases numbered 7, after V lost 8 bases and J lost 6 bases. Per the germline V gene, CDR1 is MNHEY and CDR2 is SVGAGI. CDR3 length: 13 residues. The CDR3 DNA reads TGTGCCAGCGAAGTAACAGGGGCTCAGCCCCAGCATTTT. Its protein is CASEVTGAQPQHF.

The V and J genes are TRBV7-9 and TRBJ2-7, with 7 bases matching TRBD2. This CDR3 spans 14 amino acids. The V gene end was trimmed by 5 bases and the J gene end by 3 bases; junction bases not matched to a gene: 7. Germline CDR1 and CDR2: SEHNR and FQNEAQ (reference sequence). The CDR3 DNA follows: TGTGCCAGCAGCCCCGGGACTAAGGACTACGAGCAGTACTTC. Translated: CASSPGTKDYEQYF.

This chain uses TRBV19 with TRBJ2-1; TRBD2 agrees at 12 bases. The CDR3 spans 16 residues. The J segment lost 5 bases and the V segment lost 0 bases, leaving 2 bases of the junction unmatched. Germline V CDR1 and CDR2: LNHDA, SQIVND (reference sequence). The CDR3 DNA follows: TGTGCCAGTAGTATAGATCCTAGCGGGAGGGACAATGAGCAGTTCTTC. Its translation: CASSIDPSGRDNEQFF.

This clone was counted a single time. The V gene is TRBV18, the J gene TRBJ2-7, with 8 bases aligning to TRBD1. The CDR3 covers 13 residues. J was trimmed by 1 base and V by 5 bases; bases with no gene match: 1. Germline CDR1 reads KGHSH; CDR2 reads LQKENI. The CDR3 coding sequence is TGTGCCAGCTCAGGACAGGGATCCTACGAGCAGTACTTC. This gives the protein CASSGQGSYEQYF.

CDR3 amino acids: CASSEPRTGEETQYF. CDR3 nucleotides: TGTGCCAGCAGTGAGCCCCGGACAGGGGAAGAGACCCAGTACTTC. J is TRBJ2-5 and V is TRBV2; 9 bases are a match to TRBD1. Germline trimming cut 3 bases from V and 3 bases from J; bases unmatched to any gene: 5. Germline CDR1 reads SNHLY; CDR2 reads FYNNEI. The CDR3 spans 15 residues.

The CDR3: CASSPPLGTGYNEQFF. DNA of the CDR3: TGTGCCAGCTCACCACCATTGGGGACAGGGTACAATGAGCAGTTCTTC. This chain links TRBV18 with TRBJ2-1; TRBD1 matches 9 bases. The CDR3 is 16 residues long. Germline V gene data show CDR1 as KGHSH and CDR2 as LQKENI. V trimming: 0 bases; J trimming: 4 bases; junction bases outside the gene matches: 4.

This clone was counted only a few times. The chain has TRBV18 and TRBJ1-6; no firm D call. CDR3 length: 16 amino acids. V lost 3 bases and J 0 bases, leaving 9 bases between the germline ends. The V gene's germline CDR1 is KGHSH and CDR2 LQKENI. The CDR3 loop is CASSPSGSSYNSPLHF. CDR3 sequence (DNA): TGTGCCAGCTCACCGAGCGGGAGCTCCTATAATTCACCCCTCCACTTT.

V is TRBV12-5 and J is TRBJ2-1; D ambiguous. The germline gives CDR1 LGHNT, CDR2 FRNRAP. The CDR3 runs 13 residues. Deletions cut 1 base from V and 2 bases from J, with 3 bases between. The CDR3 coding sequence is TGTGCTAGTGGTTTGGGAGCCTACAATGAGCAGTTCTTC. This sequence encodes CASGLGAYNEQFF.

The chain links TRBV5-6 to TRBJ1-2; D call uncertain. This CDR3 has 12 amino acids. Germline loops: CDR1 SGHDT, CDR2 YYEEEE. The V and J ends lost 0 bases and 8 bases respectively, with 8 bases between them. The CDR3: CASSLGPGGYTF. The CDR3, as DNA: TGTGCCAGCAGCTTGGGGCCAGGCGGCTACACCTTC.

This chain links TRBV28 with TRBJ2-1; 9 nucleotides line up with TRBD1. With V trimmed by 11 bases and J by 6 bases, 2 bases remained unmatched. Germline lookup yields CDR1 MDHEN and CDR2 SYDVKM. CDR3 length equals 11 residues. The CDR3: CAGQGSNEQFF. The CDR3, as DNA: TGTGCCGGACAGGGGTCCAATGAGCAGTTCTTC.

The chain is built from TRBV4-1 and TRBJ2-5; TRBD2 agrees at 10 bases. The CDR3 runs to 15 residues. Germline V gene data show CDR1 as MGHRA and CDR2 as YSYEKL. V lost 4 bases, J lost 2 bases, and 4 bases stayed unmatched. The CDR3 coding sequence is TGCGCCAGCAGCCGGCTAGCGGGAGTACAAGAGACCCAGTACTTC. Its translation: CASSRLAGVQETQYF.